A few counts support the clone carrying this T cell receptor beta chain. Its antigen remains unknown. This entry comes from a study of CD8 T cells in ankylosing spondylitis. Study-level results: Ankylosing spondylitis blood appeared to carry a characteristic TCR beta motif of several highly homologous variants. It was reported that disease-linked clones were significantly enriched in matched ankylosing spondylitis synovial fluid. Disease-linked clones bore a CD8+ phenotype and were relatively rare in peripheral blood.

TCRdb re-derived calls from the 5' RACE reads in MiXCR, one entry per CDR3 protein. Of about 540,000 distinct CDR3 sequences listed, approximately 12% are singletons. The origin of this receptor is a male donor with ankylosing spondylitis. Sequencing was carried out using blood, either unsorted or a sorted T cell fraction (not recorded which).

CDR3 sequence reads: CASSLGLGSRETQYF. For the CDR3, the DNA is TGTGCCAGCAGCTTAGGACTAGGATCACGAGAGACCCAGTACTTC. The rearrangement uses TRBV11-3 and TRBJ2-5, with D maybe TRBD2 (6 bases). The CDR3 extends over 15 amino acids. The V end was cut by 1 base, the J end by 4 bases, with 13 bases between. In germline, CDR1 is SGHNT, CDR2 YENEEA.